This is a list of T cell receptor beta chains from one sample in a study of T cells after yellow fever vaccination. TCRdb itself ran the 5' RACE reads through MiXCR, one entry per CDR3 protein. The sample holds 340,000 or so distinct CDR3 sequences, around 12% seen once. The sample consisted of CD4+ T cells sorted from PBMCs, taken 15 days after the yellow fever booster vaccination. These receptors came from a man aged 18 to 30 who received the YFV17D yellow fever vaccine. The conserved cysteine and the conserved F or W are not part of the CDR3 here. Fields, in order: V gene, CDR3 protein.

TRBV19,ASSIGGQGFENIQY
TRBV18,ASRTGTGFRGYT
TRBV6-5,ASSTLGQGEAKNIQY
TRBV7-2,ASSWKHAAGYGYT
TRBV6-5,ASSSIGTALEKLF
TRBV7-6,ASSLGTPQETQY
TRBV6-5,ASRETGSPEAF
TRBV6-4,ASSGLNEQY
TRBV12-3/TRBV12-4,ASLAGVNEQF
TRBV9,ASSVSVQGAISTDTQY
TRBV29-1,SGGTPNEQF
TRBV2,ASSAGRGHTEAF
TRBV7-2,AGQGATDTQY
TRBV29-1,SARQGGNTGELF
TRBV6-5,ASSAPETGNTEAF
TRBV6-6,ASSLAGLSSYEQY
TRBV12-3/TRBV12-4,ASRGGSRSGANVLT
TRBV7-9,ASSFQGDTGELF